These 12 T cell receptor beta chains were sequenced from one sample in a study of OX40 agonist ivuxolimab in advanced cancers. Sequencing used immunoSEQ multiplex PCR; TCRdb keeps in-frame clones, though not all of them. The sample lists some 47,000 clones, 65% to 85% occurring once. Source: CD4+ or CD8+ T cells sorted from blood, taken in a trial of the OX40 agonist ivuxolimab. Receptor source: an adult with an advanced solid tumor such as melanoma, head and neck, liver or kidney cancer.

The gene calls are TRBV5-6 and TRBJ2-7; TRBD2 aligns across 12 bases. Germline CDR1 SGHDT, CDR2 YYEEEE. Unmatched junction bases numbered 12, after V lost 5 bases and J lost 3 bases. The CDR3 extends over 17 amino acids. The CDR3 sequence is CASRQASGRGLSYEQYF. The CDR3 coding sequence is TGTGCCAGCAGACAAGCTAGCGGGAGGGGGCTTAGCTACGAGCAGTACTTC. Variable domain in full (rest from reference TRBV5-6 and TRBJ2-7): DAGVTQSPTHLIKTRGQQVTLRCSPKSGHDTVSWYQQALGQGPQFIFQYYEEEERQRGNFPDRFSGHQFPNYSSELNVNALLLGDSALYLCASRQASGRGLSYEQYFGPGTRLTVT.

The chain is built from TRBV7-2 and TRBJ1-1; no firm D call. The V end lost 1 base, the J end lost 1 base, and 10 bases lay between the germline ends. This CDR3 region has 15 residues. The germline CDR1 and CDR2 sequences are SGHTA and FQGNSA. The CDR3 DNA reads TGTGCCAGCAGCTTAGATCTGAGGCGGAACACTGAAGCTTTCTTT. Translated: CASSLDLRRNTEAFF.

J is TRBJ2-5 and V is TRBV7-2, with D tentatively TRBD2 (5 bases). The CDR3 runs to 16 residues. CDR1 is SGHTA and CDR2 is FQGNSA in the germline V gene. Trimming took off 1 base at V and 4 bases at J, with 16 bases between the two ends. The CDR3 spells CASSLVGTSGLETQYF. For the CDR3, the DNA is TGTGCCAGCAGCTTAGTGGGTACCAGCGGATTAGAGACCCAGTACTTC.

As DNA, the CDR3 is TGTGCCAGCAGCGTAGATATGGGGGGGAACACTGAAGCTTTCTTT. Its translation is CASSVDMGGNTEAFF. J is TRBJ1-1 and V is TRBV9; perhaps TRBD1 as D (5 bases). Trimming pared 0 bases from V and 1 base from J, leaving 10 bases between. CDR3 length: 15 residues. CDR1 and CDR2 from the germline V gene are SGDLS and YYNGEE.

The chain combines TRBV5-1 with TRBJ2-7; no firm D call. The CDR3 is 13 amino acids. V dropped 4 bases and J dropped 0 bases, with 8 bases sitting between them. CDR1 is SGHRS, CDR2 YFSETQ, per germline. The CDR3, as DNA: TGCGCCAGCAGCCCTCTGAGCTCCTACGAGCAGTACTTC. It yields the protein CASSPLSSYEQYF. Full variable domain (rest looked up from reference TRBV5-1 and TRBJ2-7): KAGVTQTPRYLIKTRGQQVTLSCSPISGHRSVSWYQQTPGQGLQFLFEYFSETQRNKGNFPGRFSGRQFSNSRSEMNVSTLELGDSALYLCASSPLSSYEQYFGPGTRLTVT.

The chain couples TRBV9 to TRBJ2-1; the D gene could be TRBD1 or TRBD2 (5 bases each). The germline CDR1 and CDR2 sequences are SGDLS and YYNGEE. Trimming pared 2 bases from V and 5 bases from J, leaving 14 bases between. The CDR3 contains 15 residues. The CDR3 DNA sequence: TGTGCCAGCAGCGTCGGGGCCGGACCAAACAATGAGCAGTTCTTC. Its translation is CASSVGAGPNNEQFF.

This clone has more than one count but fewer than ten. The V gene is TRBV10-1, the J gene TRBJ2-2; 7 nucleotides agree with TRBD2. The CDR3 extends over 15 amino acids. The germline V gene has CDR1 WNHNN and CDR2 SYGVQD (reference sequence). V gave up 3 bases and J gave up 11 bases; unmatched junction bases: 12. The CDR3 sequence is CASSESRAGPSELFF. DNA for the CDR3: TGCGCCAGCAGTGAAAGCCGAGCGGGACCTTCCGAGCTGTTTTTT.

The J gene is TRBJ2-5, the V gene TRBV30, with no clear D. Gene TRBJ2-7 matches the end of the DNA better, so the J call may be wrong. There are 11 residues in the CDR3. The V gene's germline CDR1 is GTSNPN and CDR2 SVGIG (reference sequence). This chain's CDR3 is CAWSGTYEQYF. The DNA for the CDR3 is TGTGCCTGGAGTGGAACCTACGAGCAGTACTTC.

The V and J genes are TRBV6-1 and TRBJ2-7, with 9 positions matching TRBD1. This CDR3 contains 14 residues. The V gene end was trimmed by 6 bases and the J gene end by 2 bases; junction bases not matched to a gene: 5. Germline-derived CDR1 and CDR2 are MNHNS and SASEGT. DNA of the CDR3: TGTGCCAGCAGCCTACAGGGGGCAGCCTACGAGCAGTACTTC. Amino acids: CASSLQGAAYEQYF.

This clone was observed a few times. The chain carries TRBV27 and TRBJ2-6, with 9 bases aligning to TRBD1. V shed 5 bases and J 0 bases; nucleotides not matched to a gene: 11. This CDR3 has 19 amino acids. In germline, CDR1 is MNHEY, CDR2 SMNVEV (reference sequence). In DNA form, the CDR3 reads TGTGCCAGCAGTCCCTTATCGACAGGGGGAGTCTCTGGGGCCAACGTCCTGACTTTC. It translates to CASSPLSTGGVSGANVLTF.

The rearrangement uses TRBV5-6 and TRBJ2-5, with D uncertain. CDR1 and CDR2 from the germline V gene are SGHDT and YYEEEE. The CDR3 is 11 amino acids. With 4 bases removed from V and 4 bases from J, the gap between germline ends came to 5 bases. This CDR3 reads CASSESETQYF. The CDR3 coding sequence is TGTGCCAGCAGCGAATCAGAGACCCAGTACTTC.

V usage is TRBV4-1 and J usage is TRBJ2-2, with TRBD2 matching 10 bases. CDR1 and CDR2 (germline): MGHRA, YSYEKL. V dropped 2 bases and J dropped 2; count of bases not matched to a gene: 2. CDR3 length: 16 residues. The CDR3: CASSQLAGANTGELFF. The CDR3 DNA is TGCGCCAGCAGCCAACTAGCGGGAGCCAACACCGGGGAGCTGTTTTTT.